This TCR beta chain was recovered during a study of early T cells in non-severe SARS-CoV-2 infection. Study-level information: Unsorted whole-blood RNA was sequenced in bulk, leaving chains unpaired.

Whole-study results and caveats: Database matching using VDJdb favored anti-spike CD8 responses, with private and CD4 specificities left missing.

Individually, cDNA molecules had unique molecular identifiers attached to them. One entry per CDR3 protein, called by TCRdb with MiXCR from the 5' RACE reads. This sample has tens of thousands of distinct CDR3 sequences, with about 5.8% found just once. This CDR3 region has 17 residues. V lost 0 bases and J lost 6; bases outside the gene matches: 9. Germline values: CDR1 MNHEY, CDR2 SVGAGI. This clonotype came up many times. The antigen is not known. V and J are TRBV6-5 and TRBJ2-3; 10 positions agree with TRBD2. What was sequenced was whole blood. The TCR originated in an adult who was a healthcare worker with PCR-confirmed SARS-CoV-2 infection or an uninfected control (not recorded which). The CDR3 loop is CASSYSSRAGGLDTQYF. The CDR3 DNA reads TGTGCCAGCAGTTACTCAAGTCGAGCGGGAGGGCTTGATACGCAGTATTTT.